This entry describes one TCR beta chain. Its antigen remains unknown. The data stem from a study of response to subunit inactivated influenza vaccine. Study results and limitations: With each seasonal influenza vaccination, the authors suggested, few new T cells are recruited.

TCRdb reanalysed the RT-PCR reads using MiXCR and keeps one entry per CDR3 protein. The sample carries about 650,000 distinct CDR3 sequences, 15% to 17% recorded once. This CDR3 region has 13 residues. The V end was cut by 10 bases, the J end by 0 bases, with 13 bases between. Germline V CDR1 and CDR2: MNHNS, SASEGT. The starting material was PBMCs from blood, obtained about 12 days after vaccination. J is TRBJ2-7 and V is TRBV6-1; D is perhaps TRBD2 (5 bases). This TCR derives from a man between 45 and 60 years old who received an inactivated influenza vaccine. CDR3 region: CATGLKSSYEQYF. CDR3 nucleotides: TGTGCCACCGGACTCAAGAGCTCCTACGAGCAGTACTTC.